This TCR beta chain stems from a study of T cell responses to AZD1222 COVID-19 vaccine. Broader study findings: Per reports, nearly half of all spike-specific TCRs target regions that are unmutated in variants. Recipients of AZD1222 seropositive at baseline numbered only six or seven. Donor demographics were predominantly white British with a female majority; clonal diversity may be underestimated. Repertoire sampling was restricted to post-peak T cell response timepoints.

To note about this clone: No antigen is known for it.

CDR3 length equals 16 residues. V trimming: 4 bases; J trimming: 0 bases; junction bases outside the gene matches: 4. Germline V gene data show CDR1 as LNHDA and CDR2 as SQIVND (reference sequence). The protocol was immunoSEQ multiplex PCR, while the TCRdb copy is restricted to in-frame clones and leaves out a portion. This table has about 53,000 clones, less than 85% appearing once. The clonotype originates from an adult in good health. The chain links TRBV19 to TRBJ2-2; the match to TRBD1 covers 8 bases. Sequenced material: peripheral blood, taken on day 0 of AZD1222 vaccination. DNA of the CDR3: TGTGCCAGTAGTAATCAGGGGGCAACGAACACCGGGGAGCTGTTTTTT. Translation: CASSNQGATNTGELFF.